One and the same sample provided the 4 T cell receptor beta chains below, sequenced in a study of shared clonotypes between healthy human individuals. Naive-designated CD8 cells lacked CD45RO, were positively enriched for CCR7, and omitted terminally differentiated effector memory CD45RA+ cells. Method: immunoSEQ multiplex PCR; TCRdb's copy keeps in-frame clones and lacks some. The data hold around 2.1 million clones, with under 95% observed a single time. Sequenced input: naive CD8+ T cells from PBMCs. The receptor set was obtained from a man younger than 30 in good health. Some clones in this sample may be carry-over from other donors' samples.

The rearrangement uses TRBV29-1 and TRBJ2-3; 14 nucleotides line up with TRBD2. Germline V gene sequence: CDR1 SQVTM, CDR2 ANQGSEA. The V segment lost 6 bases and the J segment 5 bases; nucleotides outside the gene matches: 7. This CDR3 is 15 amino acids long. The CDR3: CSVRGLAGEGDTQYF. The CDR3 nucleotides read TGCAGCGTGCGGGGACTAGCGGGAGAAGGAGATACGCAGTATTTT.

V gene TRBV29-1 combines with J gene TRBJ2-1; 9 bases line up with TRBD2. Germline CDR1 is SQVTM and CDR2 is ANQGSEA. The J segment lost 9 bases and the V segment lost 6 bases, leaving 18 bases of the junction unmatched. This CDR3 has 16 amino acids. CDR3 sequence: CSVAKRVPSGTGEQFF. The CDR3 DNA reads TGCAGCGTCGCCAAAAGAGTACCTAGCGGGACTGGTGAGCAGTTCTTC.

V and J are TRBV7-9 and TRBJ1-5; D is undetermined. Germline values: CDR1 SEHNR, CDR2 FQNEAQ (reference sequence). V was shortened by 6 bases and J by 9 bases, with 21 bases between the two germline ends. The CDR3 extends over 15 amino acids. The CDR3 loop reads CASSSGGGGNRPQHF. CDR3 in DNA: TGTGCCAGCAGTTCTGGTGGCGGTGGGAATAGGCCCCAGCATTTT.

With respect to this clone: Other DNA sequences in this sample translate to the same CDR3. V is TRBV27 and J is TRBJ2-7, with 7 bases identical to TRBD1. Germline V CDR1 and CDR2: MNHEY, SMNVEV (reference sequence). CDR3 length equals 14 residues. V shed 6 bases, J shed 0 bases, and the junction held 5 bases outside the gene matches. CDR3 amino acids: CASSPGTASYEQYF. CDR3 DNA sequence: TGTGCCAGCAGCCCCGGGACAGCCTCCTACGAGCAGTACTTC.